Listed below are T cell receptor beta chains from one sample, sequenced in a study of read filtering for tumor transcriptome and immune sequencing. Each CDR3 protein is one row after TCRdb ran MiXCR on the reads. The data show tens of thousands of distinct CDR3 sequences, roughly 13% seen once. Specimen: a population of CD138-negative cells sorted from bone marrow. These receptors came from a donor at least 40 years old with multiple myeloma. CDR3s include the opening cysteine and the closing phenylalanine or tryptophan. The D gene is left open where the match is weak. Only part of the rows carry a size: once, few, many, or a class if the clone is expanded.

J	D	size	V	DNA	CDR3
TRBJ2-1	-	many	TRBV29-1	TGCAGCGGGTCAGAGGCCTCCTACAATGAGCAGTTCTTC	CSGSEASYNEQFF
TRBJ2-2	TRBD2	few	TRBV5-1	TGCGCCAGCAGCTCCACTAGCGGGAGTGTGAACACCGGGGAGCTGTTTTTT	CASSSTSGSVNTGELFF
TRBJ1-1	TRBD1	many	TRBV5-5	TGTGCCAGCAGCTTGCCCCCGACAGGGGACACTGAAGCTTTCTTT	CASSLPPTGDTEAFF
TRBJ2-3	TRBD2	many	TRBV29-1	TGCAGCGTTGGGCTTAGCGGGACCACAGATACGCAGTATTTT	CSVGLSGTTDTQYF
TRBJ1-1	-	many	TRBV29-1	TGCAGTTTTAGGGCTCGGAGTGAAGCTTTCTTT	CSFRARSEAFF
TRBJ2-1	-	many	TRBV29-1	TGCAGCGCCGATCGGCAGTTGGGGAATGAGCAGTTCTTC	CSADRQLGNEQFF
TRBJ2-5	-	few	TRBV20-1	TGCAGTGCCAGGGGTCTGGAGACCCAGTACTTC	CSARGLETQYF
TRBJ2-2	-	many	TRBV29-1	TGCAGCGTTGTCGAGGGGGGGGCCGGGGAGCTGTTTTTT	CSVVEGGAGELFF
TRBJ2-1	-	many	TRBV13	TGTGCCAGCAGCTTCACAGACGGGGAGGACTACAATGAGCAGTTCTTC	CASSFTDGEDYNEQFF
TRBJ2-5	TRBD1	many	TRBV4-1	TGCGCCAGCAGCCATACCGGGACAGAAAAAGAGACCCAGTACTTC	CASSHTGTEKETQYF
TRBJ2-1	TRBD1	-	TRBV6-5	TGTGCCAGCACCAGACAGGGCAATGAGCAGTTCTTC	CASTRQGNEQFF
TRBJ2-1	-	many	TRBV20-1	TGCAGTGCCGTTCGAGGCGGCCGGGGCCGTGCAAATGAGCAGTTCTTC	CSAVRGGRGRANEQFF
TRBJ2-7	-	many	TRBV11-2	TGTGCCAGCAGCCCCGGACAGTTCCCCTCCTACGAGCAGTACTTC	CASSPGQFPSYEQYF
TRBJ2-7	TRBD2	many	TRBV2	TGTGCCAGCCGACTAGCGGAGACCTACGAGCAGTACTTC	CASRLAETYEQYF
TRBJ1-5	-	many	TRBV7-2	TGTGCCAGCAGCTATAGGGAGGGCAATCAGCCCCAGCATTTT	CASSYREGNQPQHF
TRBJ2-3	-	many	TRBV2	TGTGCCACCAAGGGCGGGGACCGCACAGATACGCAGTATTTT	CATKGGDRTDTQYF
TRBJ2-1	-	-	TRBV10-3	TGTGCCACCTCGCAGAATGAGCAGTTCTTC	CATSQNEQFF
TRBJ2-1	-	many	TRBV29-1	TGCAGCGTTGAAGATCCGAGGACCTCCTACAATGAGCAGTTCTTC	CSVEDPRTSYNEQFF
TRBJ1-5	-	many	TRBV12-3/TRBV12-4	TGTGCCAGCAGTTCCCCGAGGGCTACAGGGAATAGCAATCAGCCCCAGCATTTT	CASSSPRATGNSNQPQHF
TRBJ2-6	-	-	TRBV28	TGTGCCAGCAGCTACGACGGGGCTGGGGCCAACGTCCTGACTTTC	CASSYDGAGANVLTF
TRBJ2-1	TRBD1	many	TRBV12-3/TRBV12-4	TGTGCCAGCAGTTTGACAGGGCTCGTCGGTGAGCAGTTCTTC	CASSLTGLVGEQFF
TRBJ1-1	-	many	TRBV28	TGTGCCAGTGCGAGAAACACTGAAGCTTTCTTT	CASARNTEAFF
TRBJ2-1	TRBD1	many	TRBV7-6	TGTGCCAGCAGCCCGCCTACAGGGGGCCCCTACAATGAGCAGTTCTTC	CASSPPTGGPYNEQFF
TRBJ2-3	-	many	TRBV5-8	TGTGCCAGCAGCTTAACGCGGGATGGTACGCAGTATTTT	CASSLTRDGTQYF
TRBJ2-4	-	many	TRBV18	TGTGCCAGCTCAAGAAACGGCGTTACAGGGTCCAAAAACATTCAGTACTTC	CASSRNGVTGSKNIQYF
TRBJ2-3	TRBD2	-	TRBV4-2	TGTGCCAGCAGCCAAGATGAAGTCCTAGCGGGCACAGATACGCAGTATTTT	CASSQDEVLAGTDTQYF
TRBJ2-5	TRBD2	many	TRBV20-1	TGCAGTGCTAGGGGGACTAGCGGGGTGGAGACCCAGTACTTC	CSARGTSGVETQYF
TRBJ1-5	-	many	TRBV2	TGTGCCAGCAGTGAAGCGCTTGTCCGGGGCCAGCCCCAGCATTTT	CASSEALVRGQPQHF
TRBJ2-2	TRBD1	many	TRBV6-6	TGTGCCAGCAGACCCCCGGGACAGGGCTACGGGGAGCTGTTTTTT	CASRPPGQGYGELFF
TRBJ2-7	TRBD2	-	TRBV27	TGCGCCAGCACCCTACGGGGGGGTTCCTACGAGCAGCACTTC	CASTLRGGSYEQHF
TRBJ2-7	-	many	TRBV29-1	TGCAGCGTTGAACGGCCAGGAAGCTCCTACGAGCAGTACTTC	CSVERPGSSYEQYF
TRBJ2-7	TRBD2	many	TRBV4-1	TGCGCCAGCAGCCCAGTCGGTAGCGGGAGTTACGAGCAGTACTTC	CASSPVGSGSYEQYF
TRBJ1-5	TRBD1	few	TRBV20-1	TGCAGTGCTTGGACAGGTTATAGCAATCAGCCCCAGCATTTT	CSAWTGYSNQPQHF
TRBJ2-1	TRBD2	-	TRBV11-3	TGTGCCAGCAGTCCAGGGGGGTCTAGCGGGAGATTTGAGCAGTTCTTC	CASSPGGSSGRFEQFF
TRBJ2-2	TRBD1	many	TRBV7-3	TGTGCCAGCAGCTTACTGGGACAGGGTCTTAACGGGGAGCTGTTTTTT	CASSLLGQGLNGELFF
TRBJ2-7	-	many	TRBV29-1	TGCAGCGTTGAAGACCGACAGGCGGGCTCCTACGAGCAGTACTTC	CSVEDRQAGSYEQYF
TRBJ2-1	-	-	TRBV12-3/TRBV12-4	TGTGCCAGCATGGGGGGGGCCCGAAAGCAGTTCTTC	CASMGGARKQFF
TRBJ2-1	-	many	TRBV28	TGTGCCAGCAGTTTTCGCCCGCCCCCACATGAGCAGTTCTTC	CASSFRPPPHEQFF
TRBJ2-1	TRBD2	many	TRBV5-1	TGCGCCAGCAGCTTGGAGGAGGGCGGGAGGGCCCCTGAGCAGTTCTTC	CASSLEEGGRAPEQFF
TRBJ2-6	-	-	TRBV11-2	TGTGCCAGCAGCTACCCAAGGAGCTCTGGGGCCAACGTCCTGACTTTC	CASSYPRSSGANVLTF
TRBJ1-2	-	-	TRBV4-1	TGCGCCAGCAGCCAAGATCCAGACAGCTATGGCTACACCTTC	CASSQDPDSYGYTF
TRBJ2-7	TRBD2	many	TRBV5-1	TGCGCCAGCAGCCTGGCTCCAGCGGGAGGGCTGGGCGAGCAGTACTTC	CASSLAPAGGLGEQYF
TRBJ2-1	-	many	TRBV11-3	TGTTCCAGCAGCTTAAGTGGTGAGCAGTTCTTC	CSSSLSGEQFF
TRBJ1-5	-	-	TRBV6-5	TGTGCCAGCAGCCTATCCGGGACAAATAGCAATCAGCCCCAGCATTTT	CASSLSGTNSNQPQHF
TRBJ2-1	TRBD2	-	TRBV29-1	TGCAGCGTTGCGGGAGGCACGAAGGATGAGCAGTTCTTC	CSVAGGTKDEQFF
TRBJ2-1	TRBD2	many	TRBV2	TGTGCCAGCAGCCGCAGAGGACTAGCGGGCATCGAGCAGTTCTTC	CASSRRGLAGIEQFF
TRBJ2-1	TRBD2	-	TRBV20-1	TGCAGTGCTAGAGATCCCCAGACTAGCGGGAGGGCCGAACAGTTCTTC	CSARDPQTSGRAEQFF
TRBJ2-2	TRBD2	many	TRBV6-2/TRBV6-3	TGTGCCAGCAGTTATCTGCTAGCGGGAGTAGACGGGGAGCTGTTTTTT	CASSYLLAGVDGELFF
TRBJ2-5	-	-	TRBV5-1	TGCGCCAGCAGCTCATGGGGTGCGGAGACCCAGTACTTT	CASSSWGAETQYF